The clone carrying this T cell receptor (beta chain) has just a few counts. The antigen is undetermined. This sample is drawn from a study of cytotoxic CD8 clonotypes in ibrutinib-treated CLL. Overall study: By median roughly 65 months, around twelve had progressed and about 15 stayed remitted; responses had been 2 complete and about 25 partial.

Study-level results: Shared public clonotypes were rare, and on treatment they either got smaller or stayed the same. Baseline clonality, above age-matched healthy donor levels, tracked circulating CD8+ T-cell counts. Clonality, elevated at ibrutinib response, dropped back toward baseline at progression.

Clones were sequenced by immunoSEQ multiplex PCR, and TCRdb holds only the in-frame ones, with some missing. The sample shows 45,000 to 70,000 clones, around 60% of them seen only once. The CDR3 runs to 15 residues. CDR1 is SGHTA, CDR2 FQGNSA, per germline. Trimming took 5 bases from V and 1 from J, leaving 13 bases between them. The chain uses TRBV7-2 and TRBJ2-3, with D perhaps TRBD1 (6 bases). The material was PBMCs, obtained after 24 months of ibrutinib treatment. This sequence was found in a human donor with chronic lymphocytic leukemia. In nucleotides, the CDR3 is TGTGCCAGCAGCCCTCAGGGGATAGGCACAGATACGCAGTATTTT. It yields the protein CASSPQGIGTDTQYF.